A selection of T cell receptor beta chains follows, all from one sample in a study of molecular identifiers for immune sequencing clone quantification. From the PCR reads, TCRdb called clonotypes with MiXCR, one entry per CDR3 protein. The table records hundreds of thousands of distinct CDR3 sequences, about 20% of them present only once. The sample taken for sequencing was naive CD8+ T cells from blood, with Jurkat cell RNA spiked in. The receptors stem from a human donor in good health. Some libraries in this study had Jurkat cell RNA spiked in. CDR3s include the opening cysteine and the closing phenylalanine or tryptophan. Fields, in order: D gene, V gene, clone size, J gene, CDR3 DNA, CDR3 protein. D genes are given only for firm matches. A row's size may be missing; if present it is once, few, many or a size class.

d_gene: TRBD1
v_gene: TRBV27
abundance: few
j_gene: TRBJ2-7
CDR3nt: TGTGCCAGCAGCCAAGACAGGGGGCACGGGCTTGAGTACTTC
CDR3aa: CASSQDRGHGLEYF

d_gene: .
v_gene: TRBV4-3
abundance: many
j_gene: TRBJ1-1
CDR3nt: TGCGCCAGCAGCCAAGATGCCAGGGGTGATGAAGCTTTCTTT
CDR3aa: CASSQDARGDEAFF

d_gene: TRBD1
v_gene: TRBV7-6
abundance: many
j_gene: TRBJ2-3
CDR3nt: TGTGCCAGCAGCTTAGTTGGGACAGCTAGCACAGATACGCAGTATTTT
CDR3aa: CASSLVGTASTDTQYF

d_gene: .
v_gene: TRBV14
abundance: many
j_gene: TRBJ2-7
CDR3nt: TGTGCCAGCAGCCAAAGTATGGCAGGGCCCCTTTACGAGCAGTACTTC
CDR3aa: CASSQSMAGPLYEQYF

d_gene: TRBD1
v_gene: TRBV2
abundance: many
j_gene: TRBJ1-4
CDR3nt: TGTGCCAGCAGTGAGGGACAGACACGTGAAAAACTGTTTTTT
CDR3aa: CASSEGQTREKLFF

d_gene: .
v_gene: TRBV5-4
abundance: many
j_gene: TRBJ2-7
CDR3nt: TGTGCCAGCAATTTGGAAGCCGGGACAAAATACGAGCAGTACTTC
CDR3aa: CASNLEAGTKYEQYF

d_gene: .
v_gene: TRBV27
abundance: .
j_gene: TRBJ2-1
CDR3nt: TGTGCCAGCAGTTTATCTCGGTCCTACAATGAGCAGTTCTTC
CDR3aa: CASSLSRSYNEQFF

d_gene: TRBD1
v_gene: TRBV18
abundance: many
j_gene: TRBJ1-4
CDR3nt: TGTGCCAGCTCACCGGGACAGGGGAATGAAAAACTGTTTTTT
CDR3aa: CASSPGQGNEKLFF

d_gene: .
v_gene: TRBV20-1
abundance: many
j_gene: TRBJ1-1
CDR3nt: TGCAGTGCTAGAGATCCGCAGAGGGCCCGGAGGACTGAAGCTTTCTTT
CDR3aa: CSARDPQRARRTEAFF

d_gene: .
v_gene: TRBV27
abundance: many
j_gene: TRBJ2-3
CDR3nt: TGTGCCAGCAGTCCGGAGGGGGCACGGGATACGCAGTATTTT
CDR3aa: CASSPEGARDTQYF

d_gene: .
v_gene: TRBV9
abundance: .
j_gene: TRBJ1-1
CDR3nt: TGTGCCAGCAGCGTAGGCTGGGAAGGGGACGAAGCTTTCTTT
CDR3aa: CASSVGWEGDEAFF

d_gene: .
v_gene: TRBV28
abundance: few
j_gene: TRBJ2-5
CDR3nt: TGTGCCAGCAGTTTAGAGGCTACGGAACCACAAGAGACCCAGTACTTC
CDR3aa: CASSLEATEPQETQYF

d_gene: .
v_gene: TRBV28
abundance: many
j_gene: TRBJ2-3
CDR3nt: TGTGCCAGCAGTTTGACAGTAGATACGCAGTATTTT
CDR3aa: CASSLTVDTQYF

d_gene: TRBD2
v_gene: TRBV27
abundance: many
j_gene: TRBJ2-3
CDR3nt: TGTGCCAGCAGTTTATCGCAGCGGGGCTACACAGATACGCAGTATTTT
CDR3aa: CASSLSQRGYTDTQYF

d_gene: .
v_gene: TRBV20-1
abundance: few
j_gene: TRBJ2-3
CDR3nt: TGCAGTGCTTTTAGCGGATCCACAGATACGCAGTATTTT
CDR3aa: CSAFSGSTDTQYF

d_gene: .
v_gene: TRBV23-1
abundance: .
j_gene: TRBJ2-7
CDR3nt: TGCGCCAGCAGTCAATCTCTCCAGGGAACGAATCCCTACGAGCAGTACTTC
CDR3aa: CASSQSLQGTNPYEQYF

d_gene: TRBD2
v_gene: TRBV5-6
abundance: .
j_gene: TRBJ2-7
CDR3nt: TGTGCCAGCAGCCTTCCGACTAGCGGGACCCATTTAAGATACGAGCAGTACTTC
CDR3aa: CASSLPTSGTHLRYEQYF